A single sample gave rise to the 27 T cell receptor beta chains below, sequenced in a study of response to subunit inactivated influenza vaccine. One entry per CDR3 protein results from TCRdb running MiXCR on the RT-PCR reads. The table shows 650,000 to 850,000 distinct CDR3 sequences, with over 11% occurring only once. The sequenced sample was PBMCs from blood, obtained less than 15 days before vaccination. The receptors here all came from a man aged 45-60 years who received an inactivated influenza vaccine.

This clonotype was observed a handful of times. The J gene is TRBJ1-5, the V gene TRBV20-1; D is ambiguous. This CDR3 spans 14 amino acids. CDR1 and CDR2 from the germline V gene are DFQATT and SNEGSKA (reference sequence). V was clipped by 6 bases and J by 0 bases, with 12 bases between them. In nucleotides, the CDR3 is TGCAGTGCGGAGGGCCTCCTTAGCAATCAGCCCCAGCATTTT. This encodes CSAEGLLSNQPQHF.

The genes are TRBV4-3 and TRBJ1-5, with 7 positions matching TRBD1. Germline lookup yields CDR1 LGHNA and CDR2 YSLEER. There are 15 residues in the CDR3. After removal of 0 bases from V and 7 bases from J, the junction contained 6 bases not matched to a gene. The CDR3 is CASSQDYNRGQPQHF. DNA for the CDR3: TGCGCCAGCAGCCAAGATTACAACAGGGGACAGCCCCAGCATTTT.

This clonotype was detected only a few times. Here the CDR3 DNA reads TGTGCCAGCAGTTTGGAGCTACGTCATGGCTACACCTTC. This codes for CASSLELRHGYTF. The chain combines TRBV12-3 or TRBV12-4 with TRBJ1-2, with unresolved D. V gave up 3 bases and J gave up 6 bases, with 11 bases separating them. This CDR3 region has 13 residues.

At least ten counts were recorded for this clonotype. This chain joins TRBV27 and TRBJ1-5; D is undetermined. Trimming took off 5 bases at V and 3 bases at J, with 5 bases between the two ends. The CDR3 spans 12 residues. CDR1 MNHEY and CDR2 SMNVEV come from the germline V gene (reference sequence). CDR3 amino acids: CASSPYNQPQHF. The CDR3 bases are TGTGCCAGCAGTCCGTACAATCAGCCCCAGCATTTT.

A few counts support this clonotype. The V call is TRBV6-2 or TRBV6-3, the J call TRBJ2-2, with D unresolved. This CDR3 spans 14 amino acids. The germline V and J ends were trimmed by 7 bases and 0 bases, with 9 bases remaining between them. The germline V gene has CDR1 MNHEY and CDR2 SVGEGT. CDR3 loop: CASKYGSNTGELFF. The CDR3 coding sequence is TGTGCCAGCAAGTACGGGTCGAACACCGGGGAGCTGTTTTTT.

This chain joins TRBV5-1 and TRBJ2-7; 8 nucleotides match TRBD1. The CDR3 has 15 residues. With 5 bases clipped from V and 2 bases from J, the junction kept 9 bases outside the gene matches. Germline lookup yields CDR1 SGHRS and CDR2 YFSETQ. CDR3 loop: CASRPPGTGAYEQYF. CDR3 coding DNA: TGCGCCAGCAGGCCACCCGGGACAGGAGCCTACGAGCAGTACTTC.

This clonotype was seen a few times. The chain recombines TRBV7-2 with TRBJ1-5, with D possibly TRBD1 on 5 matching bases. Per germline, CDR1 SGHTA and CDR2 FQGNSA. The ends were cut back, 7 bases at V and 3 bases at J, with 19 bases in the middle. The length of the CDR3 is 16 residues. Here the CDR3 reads CASTLSQGSNNQPQHF. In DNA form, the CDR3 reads TGTGCCAGCACCCTAAGTCAGGGAAGTAACAATCAGCCCCAGCATTTT.

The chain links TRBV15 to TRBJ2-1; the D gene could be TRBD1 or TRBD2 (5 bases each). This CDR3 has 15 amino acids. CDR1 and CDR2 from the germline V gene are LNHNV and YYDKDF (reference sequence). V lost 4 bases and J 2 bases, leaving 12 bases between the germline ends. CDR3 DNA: TGTGCCACCAGCATCGGGGCAGGGACCTACAATGAGCAGTTCTTC. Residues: CATSIGAGTYNEQFF.

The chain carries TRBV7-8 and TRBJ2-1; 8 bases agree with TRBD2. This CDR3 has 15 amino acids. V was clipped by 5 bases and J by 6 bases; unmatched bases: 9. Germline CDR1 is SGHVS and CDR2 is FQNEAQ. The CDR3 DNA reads TGTGCCAGCAGCGGTCAGCGGGAGCGACTCAATGAGCAGTTCTTC. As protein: CASSGQRERLNEQFF.

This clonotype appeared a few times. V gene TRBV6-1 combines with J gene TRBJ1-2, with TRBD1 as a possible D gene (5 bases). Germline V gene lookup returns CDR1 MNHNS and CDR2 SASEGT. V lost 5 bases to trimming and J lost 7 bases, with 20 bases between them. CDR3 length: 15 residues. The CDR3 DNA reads TGTGCCAGCAGTCCACCGGGGGGATTCATCTCTGGCTACACCTTC. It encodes CASSPPGGFISGYTF.

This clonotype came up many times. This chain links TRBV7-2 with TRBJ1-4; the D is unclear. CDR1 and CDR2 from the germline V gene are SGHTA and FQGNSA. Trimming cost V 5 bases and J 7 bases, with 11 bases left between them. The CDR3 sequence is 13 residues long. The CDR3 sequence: CASSGGAGEKLFF. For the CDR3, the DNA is TGTGCCAGCAGCGGAGGAGCTGGTGAAAAACTGTTTTTT.

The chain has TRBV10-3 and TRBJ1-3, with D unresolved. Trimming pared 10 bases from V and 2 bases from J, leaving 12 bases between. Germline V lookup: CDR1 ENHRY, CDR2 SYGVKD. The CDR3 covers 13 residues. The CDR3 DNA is TGTGCCACCGGTAAGTGGGCTGGAAACACCATATATTTT. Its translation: CATGKWAGNTIYF.

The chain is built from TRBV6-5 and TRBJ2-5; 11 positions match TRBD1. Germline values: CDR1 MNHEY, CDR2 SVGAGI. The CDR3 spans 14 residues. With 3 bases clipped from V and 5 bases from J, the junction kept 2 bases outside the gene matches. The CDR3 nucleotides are TGTGCCAGCAGTTATTGGGACAGGGGGGAGACCCAGTACTTC. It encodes CASSYWDRGETQYF.

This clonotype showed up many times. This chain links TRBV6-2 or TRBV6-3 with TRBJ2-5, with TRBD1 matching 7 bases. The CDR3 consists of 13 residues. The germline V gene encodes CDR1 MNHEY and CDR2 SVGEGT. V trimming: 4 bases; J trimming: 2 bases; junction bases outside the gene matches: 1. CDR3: CASSWTGQETQYF. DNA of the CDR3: TGTGCCAGCAGTTGGACAGGACAAGAGACCCAGTACTTC.

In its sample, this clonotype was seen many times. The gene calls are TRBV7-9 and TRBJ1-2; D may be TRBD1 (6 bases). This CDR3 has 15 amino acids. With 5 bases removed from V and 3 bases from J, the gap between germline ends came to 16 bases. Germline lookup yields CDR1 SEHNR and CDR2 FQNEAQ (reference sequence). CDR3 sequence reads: CASSGSWGPDYGYTF. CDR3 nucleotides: TGTGCCAGCAGCGGCTCTTGGGGGCCCGACTATGGCTACACCTTC.

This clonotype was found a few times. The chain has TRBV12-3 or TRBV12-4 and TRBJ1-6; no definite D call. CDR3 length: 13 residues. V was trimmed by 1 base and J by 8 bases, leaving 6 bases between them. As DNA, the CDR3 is TGTGCCAGCAGTTTAGGCAGTCATTCACCCCTCCACTTT. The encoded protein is CASSLGSHSPLHF.

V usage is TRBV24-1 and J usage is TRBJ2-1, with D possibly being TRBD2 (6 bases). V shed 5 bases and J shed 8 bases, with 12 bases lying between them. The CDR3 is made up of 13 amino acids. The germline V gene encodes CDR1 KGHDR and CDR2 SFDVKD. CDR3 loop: CATSVSGEDEQFF. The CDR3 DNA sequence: TGTGCCACCAGTGTTTCGGGAGAGGATGAGCAGTTCTTC.

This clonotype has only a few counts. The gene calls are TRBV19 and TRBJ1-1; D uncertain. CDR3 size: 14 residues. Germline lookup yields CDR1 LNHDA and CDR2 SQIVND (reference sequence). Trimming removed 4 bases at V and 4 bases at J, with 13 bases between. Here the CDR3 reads CASSNKASSTEAFF. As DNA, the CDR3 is TGTGCCAGTAGTAATAAGGCCAGTAGCACTGAAGCTTTCTTT.

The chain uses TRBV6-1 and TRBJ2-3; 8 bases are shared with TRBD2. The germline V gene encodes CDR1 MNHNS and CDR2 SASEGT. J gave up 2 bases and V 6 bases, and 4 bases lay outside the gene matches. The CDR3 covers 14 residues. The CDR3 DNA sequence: TGTGCCAGCAGGGCGGGGGGATACACAGATACGCAGTATTTT. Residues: CASRAGGYTDTQYF.

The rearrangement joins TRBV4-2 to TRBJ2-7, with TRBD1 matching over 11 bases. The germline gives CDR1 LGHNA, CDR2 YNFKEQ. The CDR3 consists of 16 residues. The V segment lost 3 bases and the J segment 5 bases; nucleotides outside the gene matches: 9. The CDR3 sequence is CASSQEWTGGLNEQYF. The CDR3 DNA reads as TGTGCCAGCAGCCAGGAATGGACAGGGGGCCTGAACGAGCAGTACTTC.

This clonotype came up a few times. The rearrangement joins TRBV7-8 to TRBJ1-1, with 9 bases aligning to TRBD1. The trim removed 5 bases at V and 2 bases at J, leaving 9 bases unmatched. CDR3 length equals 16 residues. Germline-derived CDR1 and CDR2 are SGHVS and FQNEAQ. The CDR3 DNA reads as TGTGCCAGCAGCCTAGAACCGGGACAGGGCAACACTGAAGCTTTCTTT. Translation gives CASSLEPGQGNTEAFF.

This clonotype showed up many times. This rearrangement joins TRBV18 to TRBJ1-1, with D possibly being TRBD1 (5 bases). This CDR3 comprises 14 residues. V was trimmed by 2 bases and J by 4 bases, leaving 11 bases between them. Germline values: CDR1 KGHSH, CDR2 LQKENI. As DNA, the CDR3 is TGTGCCAGCTCACCAGGGTCCGGGGGCACTGAAGCTTTCTTT. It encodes CASSPGSGGTEAFF.

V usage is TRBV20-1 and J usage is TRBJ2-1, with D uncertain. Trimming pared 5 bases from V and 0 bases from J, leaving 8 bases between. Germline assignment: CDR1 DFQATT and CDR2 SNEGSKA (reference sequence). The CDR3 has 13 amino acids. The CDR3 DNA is TGCAGTGCTGGCAGGTACTCCTACAATGAGCAGTTCTTC. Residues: CSAGRYSYNEQFF.

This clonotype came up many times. In DNA form, the CDR3 reads TGTGCCAGCAGCTTAGGGCGTTTGGGCGATGAGGAGCAGTTCTTC. Amino acid sequence: CASSLGRLGDEEQFF. The chain joins TRBV7-8 to TRBJ2-1, with D uncertain. Looked up from germline, CDR1 is SGHVS and CDR2 is FQNEAQ. The V gene lost 1 base and the J gene lost 10 bases, with 17 bases spanning the gap. This CDR3 has 15 residues. Complete variable domain (other parts from reference TRBV7-8 and TRBJ2-1): GAGVSQSPRYKVAKRGQDVALRCDPISGHVSLFWYQQALGQGPEFLTYFQNEAQLDKSGLPSDRFFAERPEGSVSTLKIQRTQQEDSAVYLCASSLGRLGDEEQFFGPGTRLTVL.

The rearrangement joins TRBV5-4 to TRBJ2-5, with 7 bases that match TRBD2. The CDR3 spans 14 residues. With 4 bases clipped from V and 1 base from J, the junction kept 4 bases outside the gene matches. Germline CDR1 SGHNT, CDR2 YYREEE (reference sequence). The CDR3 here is CASSVGLIQETQYF. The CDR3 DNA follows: TGTGCCAGCAGCGTGGGACTAATCCAAGAGACCCAGTACTTC.

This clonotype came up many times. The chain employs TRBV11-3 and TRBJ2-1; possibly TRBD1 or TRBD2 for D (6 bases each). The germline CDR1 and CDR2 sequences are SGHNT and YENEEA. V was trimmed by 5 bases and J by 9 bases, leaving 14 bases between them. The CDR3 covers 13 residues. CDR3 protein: CASSHVRGREQFF. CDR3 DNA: TGTGCCAGCAGCCATGTCCGGGGGCGTGAGCAGTTCTTC.

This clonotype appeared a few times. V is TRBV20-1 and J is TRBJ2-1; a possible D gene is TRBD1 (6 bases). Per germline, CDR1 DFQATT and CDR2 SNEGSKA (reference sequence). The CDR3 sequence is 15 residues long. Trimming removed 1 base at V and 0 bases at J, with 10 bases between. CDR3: CSARVGTSSYNEQFF. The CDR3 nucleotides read TGCAGTGCTAGAGTAGGGACAAGCTCCTACAATGAGCAGTTCTTC.